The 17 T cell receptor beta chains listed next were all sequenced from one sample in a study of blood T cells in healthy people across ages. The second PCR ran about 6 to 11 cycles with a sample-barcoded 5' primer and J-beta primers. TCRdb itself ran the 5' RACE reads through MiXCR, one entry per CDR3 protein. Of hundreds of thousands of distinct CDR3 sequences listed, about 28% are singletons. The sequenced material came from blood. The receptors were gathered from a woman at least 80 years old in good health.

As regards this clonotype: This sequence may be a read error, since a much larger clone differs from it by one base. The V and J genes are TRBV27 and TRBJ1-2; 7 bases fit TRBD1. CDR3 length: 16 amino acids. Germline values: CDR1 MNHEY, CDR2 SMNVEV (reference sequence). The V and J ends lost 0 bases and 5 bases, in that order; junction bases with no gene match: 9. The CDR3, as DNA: TGTGCCAGCAGTTTATCCCGACAGGGAAGAAGGTATGGCTACACCTTC. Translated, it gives CASSLSRQGRRYGYTF.

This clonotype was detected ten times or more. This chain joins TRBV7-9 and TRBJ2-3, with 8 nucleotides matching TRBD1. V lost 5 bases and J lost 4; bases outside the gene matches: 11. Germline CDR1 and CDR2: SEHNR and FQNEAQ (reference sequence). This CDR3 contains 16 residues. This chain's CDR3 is CASSRSTGVGADTQYF. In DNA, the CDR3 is TGTGCCAGCAGCCGTTCGACAGGGGTAGGCGCAGATACGCAGTATTTT.

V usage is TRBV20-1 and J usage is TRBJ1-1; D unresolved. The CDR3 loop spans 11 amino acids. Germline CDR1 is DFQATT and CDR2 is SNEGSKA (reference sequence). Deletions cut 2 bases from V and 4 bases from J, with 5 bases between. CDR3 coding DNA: TGCAGTGCTAGACGACCCACTGAAGCTTTCTTT. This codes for CSARRPTEAFF.

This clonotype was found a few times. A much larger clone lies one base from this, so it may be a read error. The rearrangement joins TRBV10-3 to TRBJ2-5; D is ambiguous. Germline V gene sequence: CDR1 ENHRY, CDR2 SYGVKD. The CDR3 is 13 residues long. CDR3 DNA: TGTGCCATCAGTGTTCTAGAGCAAGAGGCCCAGTACTTC. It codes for CAISVLEQEAQYF.

In nucleotides, the CDR3 is TGTGCCAGCAGCTTAGCCTCGGGCAGGAGCCAGCCCCAGCATTTT. Translation: CASSLASGRSQPQHF. The chain joins TRBV7-2 to TRBJ1-5, with D unclear. This CDR3 region has 15 residues. V lost 0 bases and J 7 bases, leaving 13 bases between the germline ends. The germline V gene encodes CDR1 SGHTA and CDR2 FQGNSA.

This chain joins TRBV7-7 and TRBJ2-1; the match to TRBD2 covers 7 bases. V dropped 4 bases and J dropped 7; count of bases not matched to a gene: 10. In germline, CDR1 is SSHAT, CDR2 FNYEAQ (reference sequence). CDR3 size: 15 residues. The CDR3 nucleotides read TGTGCCAGCAGCTCAGGACTAGTGGGGGGGAATGAGCAGTTCTTC. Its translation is CASSSGLVGGNEQFF.

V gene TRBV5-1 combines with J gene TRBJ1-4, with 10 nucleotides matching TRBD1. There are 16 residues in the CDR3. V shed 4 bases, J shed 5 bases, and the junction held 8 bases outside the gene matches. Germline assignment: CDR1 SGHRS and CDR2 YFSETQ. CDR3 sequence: CASSPGPDRGNEKLFF. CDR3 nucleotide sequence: TGCGCCAGCAGCCCCGGTCCGGACAGGGGGAATGAAAAACTGTTTTTT.

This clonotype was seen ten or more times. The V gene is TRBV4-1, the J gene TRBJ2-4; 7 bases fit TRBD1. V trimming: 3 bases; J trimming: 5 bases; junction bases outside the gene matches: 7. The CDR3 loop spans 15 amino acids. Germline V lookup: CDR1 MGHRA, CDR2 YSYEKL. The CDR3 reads CASSHVQGTENIQYF. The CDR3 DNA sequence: TGCGCCAGCAGCCACGTACAGGGGACAGAAAACATTCAGTACTTC.

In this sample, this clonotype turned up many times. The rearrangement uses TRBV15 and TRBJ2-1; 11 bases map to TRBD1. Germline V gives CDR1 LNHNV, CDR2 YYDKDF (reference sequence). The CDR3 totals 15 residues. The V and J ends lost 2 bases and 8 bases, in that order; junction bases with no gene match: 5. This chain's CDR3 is CATSRRGQGAYEQFF. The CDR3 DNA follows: TGTGCCACCAGCAGACGTGGACAGGGGGCCTATGAGCAGTTCTTC.

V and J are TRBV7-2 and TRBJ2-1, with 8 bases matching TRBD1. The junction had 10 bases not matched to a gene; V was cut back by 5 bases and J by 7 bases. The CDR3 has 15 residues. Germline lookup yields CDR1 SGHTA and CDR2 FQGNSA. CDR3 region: CASSPQTGVGNEQFF. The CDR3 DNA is TGTGCCAGCAGCCCGCAGACAGGGGTAGGGAATGAGCAGTTCTTC.

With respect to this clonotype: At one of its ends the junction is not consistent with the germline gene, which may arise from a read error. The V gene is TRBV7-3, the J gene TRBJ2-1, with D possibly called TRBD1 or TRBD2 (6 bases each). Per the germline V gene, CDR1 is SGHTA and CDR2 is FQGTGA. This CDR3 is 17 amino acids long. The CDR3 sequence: CASSLSTFGGRPNGQFF. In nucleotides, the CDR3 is TGTGCCAGCAGCTTATCCACATTCGGGGGCCGGCCCAATGGGCAGTTCTTC.

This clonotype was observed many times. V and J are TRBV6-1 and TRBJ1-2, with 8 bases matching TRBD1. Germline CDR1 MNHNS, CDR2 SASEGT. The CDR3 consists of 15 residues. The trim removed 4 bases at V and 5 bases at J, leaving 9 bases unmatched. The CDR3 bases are TGTGCCAGCAGTGTTTCAGGGGGCGCTGATTATGGCTACACCTTC. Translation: CASSVSGGADYGYTF.

CDR3 sequence (DNA): TGCGCCAGCAGCCCGCTACCTGCAACTAATGAAAAACTGTTTTTT. Amino acids: CASSPLPATNEKLFF. This chain joins TRBV4-1 and TRBJ1-4; D not certain. The V and J ends lost 4 bases and 0 bases respectively, with 9 bases between them. Germline values: CDR1 MGHRA, CDR2 YSYEKL. The CDR3 sequence is 15 residues long.

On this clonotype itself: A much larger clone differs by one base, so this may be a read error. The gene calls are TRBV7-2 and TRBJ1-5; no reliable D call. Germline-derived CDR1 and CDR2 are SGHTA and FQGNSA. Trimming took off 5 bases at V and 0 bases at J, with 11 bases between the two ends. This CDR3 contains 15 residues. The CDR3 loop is CASSADRSSNQPQHF. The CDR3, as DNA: TGTGCCAGCAGCGCCGACCGGAGTAGCAATCAGCCCCAGCATTTT. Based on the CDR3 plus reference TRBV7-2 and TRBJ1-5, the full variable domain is GAGVSQSPSNKVTEKGKDVELRCDPISGHTALYWYRQSLGQGLEFLIYFQGNSAPDKSGLPSDRFSAERTGGSVSTLTIQRTQQEDSAVYLCASSADRSSNQPQHFGDGTRLSIL.

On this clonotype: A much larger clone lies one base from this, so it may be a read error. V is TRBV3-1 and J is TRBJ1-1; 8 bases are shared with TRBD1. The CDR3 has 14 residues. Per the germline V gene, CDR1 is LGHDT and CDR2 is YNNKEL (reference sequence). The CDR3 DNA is TGTGCCGGCAGCCAAGCAGGGGGCTCCACTGAAGCTTTCTTT. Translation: CAGSQAGGSTEAFF.

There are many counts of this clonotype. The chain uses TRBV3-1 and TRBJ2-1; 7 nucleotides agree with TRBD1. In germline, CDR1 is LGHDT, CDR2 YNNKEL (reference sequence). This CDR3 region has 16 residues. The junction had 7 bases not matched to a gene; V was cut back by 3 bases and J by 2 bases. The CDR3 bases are TGTGCCAGCAGCCAGTCCAGGGGGTATCCCTACAATGAGCAGTTCTTC. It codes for CASSQSRGYPYNEQFF.

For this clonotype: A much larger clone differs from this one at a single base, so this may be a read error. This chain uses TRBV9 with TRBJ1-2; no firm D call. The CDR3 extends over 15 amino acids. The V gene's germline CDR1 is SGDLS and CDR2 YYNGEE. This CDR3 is CAGSVAWGISDGYTF. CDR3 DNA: TGTGCCGGCAGCGTAGCTTGGGGTATTTCGGATGGCTACACCTTC.